These T cell receptor beta chains were read from a single sample in a study of T-cell memory formation after mild COVID-19. TCRdb passed the 5' RACE reads through MiXCR, listing each CDR3 protein once. The data hold under 450,000 distinct CDR3 sequences, with 20% observed a single time. Sequencing input: PBMCs or a T cell subset sorted from them (not recorded which). Every receptor here comes from a man aged 18 to 29 who had mild COVID-19 (a few samples of this study predate the infection). Cell type and time point are not known. Both conserved end residues are part of each CDR3. D genes are given only for firm matches. Expanded clones are given a class, and other clones once, few, many or no size at all.

d_gene	abundance	v_gene	j_gene	CDR3nt	CDR3aa
TRBD1	.	TRBV12-3/TRBV12-4	TRBJ2-2	TGTGCCAGCAGTTCCACTACAGGGGGCAACACCGGGGAGCTGTTTTTT	CASSSTTGGNTGELFF
.	.	TRBV2	TRBJ1-2	TGTGCCAGCAACCCCAGGGCCGGCGCGGGGGGCTACACCTTC	CASNPRAGAGGYTF
TRBD2	.	TRBV6-4	TRBJ2-3	TGTGCCAGGAGACGGGACTACCCTAGCACAGATACGCAGTATTTT	CARRRDYPSTDTQYF
.	.	TRBV27	TRBJ2-5	TGTGCCAGCACCAACCTGGGGGCCTCGGAGACCCAGTACTTC	CASTNLGASETQYF
.	.	TRBV6-2/TRBV6-3	TRBJ2-1	TGTGCCAGCAGGCCCGTCGGGGGGCGCTCCTACAATGAGCAGTTCTTC	CASRPVGGRSYNEQFF
.	.	TRBV11-3	TRBJ2-5	TGTGCCAGCAGCTCCGACAGGGGAGGGGAGACCCAGTACTTC	CASSSDRGGETQYF
.	.	TRBV9	TRBJ1-5	TGTGCCAGCAGCGTGCACAGGGAGGATCAGCCCCAGCATTTT	CASSVHREDQPQHF
.	.	TRBV7-9	TRBJ2-5	TGTGCCAGCAGCCACGCGGGGGCGGGTTCGAGAGAGACCCAGTACTTC	CASSHAGAGSRETQYF
.	.	TRBV13	TRBJ2-1	TGTGCCAGCAGCCCCAAAACTGGGGCCCGCTACAATGAGCAGTTCTTC	CASSPKTGARYNEQFF
.	.	TRBV20-1	TRBJ1-2	TGCAGTGCCGGGACAACCCAGCTTTCCTATGGCTACACCTTC	CSAGTTQLSYGYTF
.	.	TRBV29-1	TRBJ2-7	TGCAGCGTGATATCAGGGTACGAGCAGTACTTC	CSVISGYEQYF
.	few	TRBV4-1	TRBJ2-5	TGCGCCAGCAGCCAAGATACGGGACTCCCGGAGACCCAGTACTTC	CASSQDTGLPETQYF
.	few	TRBV6-6	TRBJ1-4	TGTGCCAGCAGTACGACAGCTAGCGATGAAAAACTGTTTTTT	CASSTTASDEKLFF
.	.	TRBV4-1	TRBJ2-3	TGCGCCAGCAGCCCATGGGGCACAGATACGCAGTATTTT	CASSPWGTDTQYF
.	.	TRBV27	TRBJ1-1	TGTGCCAGCAGTTCCGACAGCACCTCTGAAGCTTTCTTT	CASSSDSTSEAFF
.	.	TRBV6-2/TRBV6-3	TRBJ1-1	TGTGCCAGCAGTTACTCTAGAAGGGGACGACGGGACACTGAAGCTTTCTTT	CASSYSRRGRRDTEAFF
.	.	TRBV15	TRBJ1-2	TGTGCCACCAGCAGAGATTTTCATATCGGGTCCCTGAACTATGGCTACACCTTC	CATSRDFHIGSLNYGYTF
.	.	TRBV12-3/TRBV12-4	TRBJ2-6	TGTGCCAGCACCCCGGGCTCCTCTGGGGCCAACGTCCTGACTTTC	CASTPGSSGANVLTF
.	few	TRBV10-3	TRBJ2-2	TGTGCCATCAGTGAGTTCCAGGGGCGGGGAAACACCGGGGAGCTGTTTTTT	CAISEFQGRGNTGELFF
TRBD1	.	TRBV11-2	TRBJ2-7	TGTGCCAGCAGCCACTATGGGAGACAGGGGGACGAGCAGTACTTC	CASSHYGRQGDEQYF
.	.	TRBV9	TRBJ2-7	TGTGCCAGCAGCCCAGGGATGGGGGGCGAGCAGTACTTC	CASSPGMGGEQYF
.	.	TRBV4-3	TRBJ2-3	TGCGCCAGCAGCCAAGATGAGGGGACAGATACGCAGTATTTT	CASSQDEGTDTQYF
.	.	TRBV9	TRBJ1-5	TGTGCCAGCAGCGCCCTCGGGGGAGGCAATCAGCCCCAGCATTTT	CASSALGGGNQPQHF
TRBD2	few	TRBV3-1	TRBJ2-3	TGTGCCAGCAGCCAAGATCTGCAAGCGGGGGTGACAGATACGCAGTATTTT	CASSQDLQAGVTDTQYF
.	many	TRBV5-1	TRBJ2-7	TGCGCCAGCAGCTTGGCCTGGCTGGACTCCTACGAGCAGTACTTC	CASSLAWLDSYEQYF
.	.	TRBV5-1	TRBJ1-3	TGCGCCAGCAGCTCGAGTACCTCTGGAAACACCATATATTTT	CASSSSTSGNTIYF
.	few	TRBV7-2	TRBJ1-4	TGTGCCAGCAGCTTCTCGGGGAATGAAAAACTGTTTTTT	CASSFSGNEKLFF
.	.	TRBV18	TRBJ1-1	TGTGCCAGCTCATTTGAGCAGAACACTGAAGCTTTCTTT	CASSFEQNTEAFF
.	few	TRBV12-3/TRBV12-4	TRBJ2-3	TGTGCCAGCAGTTCGAGTAGTGGCACAGATACGCAGTATTTT	CASSSSSGTDTQYF
TRBD2	.	TRBV6-4	TRBJ2-1	TGTGCCAGCAGTCCGACTAGCGCGCCGTTTTGGGAGCAGTTCTTC	CASSPTSAPFWEQFF
.	.	TRBV2	TRBJ1-6	TGTGCCAGCGGACCGCCGGGGGGCAACAATTCACCCCTCCACTTT	CASGPPGGNNSPLHF
.	.	TRBV11-2	TRBJ2-5	TGTGCCAGCAGCTTAAGAGCCCTCGGACAATCGGAGACCCAGTACTTC	CASSLRALGQSETQYF
.	few	TRBV7-6	TRBJ2-3	TGTGCCAGCAGCTTGCAGGGACGGGGCACAGATACGCAGTATTTT	CASSLQGRGTDTQYF
.	.	TRBV7-6	TRBJ1-2	TGTGCCAGCAGCGGTGGACTCATCTATGGCTACACCTTC	CASSGGLIYGYTF
.	few	TRBV5-4	TRBJ2-7	TGTGCCAGCAGCTTGGATTCCGCGAGGGCCGGGGCCGAGCAGTACTTC	CASSLDSARAGAEQYF